This entry is about one TCR beta chain. Antigen unknown. Arm-PCR of CDR3 regions and iRepertoire HTBI primers were the basis on which TCR beta libraries were built. Each CDR3 protein is one row after TCRdb ran MiXCR on the multiplex PCR reads. There are approximately 400,000 distinct CDR3 sequences in the sample; 20% occur only once, and roughly 20% lies in the top ten. These data come from a study of regulatory T cells in long-lasting Graves disease. The study's findings and limits: Analyses excluded thyroid tissue, covering peripheral blood alone. Repertoires from persistent disease leaned toward TRBV28, TRBJ1-2 and TRBJ2-5.

This CDR3 has 11 residues. V was clipped by 3 bases and J by 6 bases, with 3 bases between them. Germline CDR1 is SGHTA and CDR2 is FQGNSA. The time point: persistent/refractory GD, antithyroid drugs over 5 years with positive TRAb. Extracted RNA from PBMCs served as the source of the TCR library. Sequenced material: peripheral blood mononuclear cells (PBMCs), taken when the disease was refractory, from a patient treated with antithyroid drugs. The V and J genes are TRBV7-2 and TRBJ2-1; D gene unclear. The receptor was derived from a female donor with Graves disease. CDR3 coding DNA: TGTGCCAGCAGCTTGACCAATGAGCAGTTCTTC. It is translated as CASSLTNEQFF.